Below, 13 T cell receptor beta chains from the same sample are listed, as sequenced in a study of glioma-infiltrating T cells. Using RNA template, CDR3s of TCR alpha and beta were amplified with iRepertoire arm-PCR. One entry per CDR3 protein results from TCRdb running MiXCR on the multiplex PCR reads. Here the sample spans 170,000 or so distinct CDR3 sequences, around 40% being singletons. The sample consisted of glioma tissue, nonneoplastic brain tissue, or PBMCs (not recorded which). These receptors were obtained from a human donor with low-grade glioma or glioblastoma, undergoing nonglioma brain surgery, or in good health (not recorded which).

This clonotype was seen once. This may arise from a read error, as a much more abundant clone is one base away. V and J are TRBV10-3 and TRBJ2-1, with 10 bases fitting TRBD2. This CDR3 is built from 13 residues. Germline V lookup: CDR1 ENHRY, CDR2 SYGVKD. CDR3 protein: CAISSGRANERFF. DNA for the CDR3: TGTGCCATCAGTAGCGGGAGGGCCAATGAGCGGTTCTTC.

This clonotype was detected ten times or more. This chain uses TRBV28 with TRBJ1-1, with a tentative D call TRBD1 (5 bases). V was trimmed by 6 bases and J by 1 base, leaving 6 bases between them. From germline, CDR1 is MDHEN and CDR2 SYDVKM. CDR3 size: 12 residues. CDR3 protein: CASRGGNTEAFF. DNA of the CDR3: TGTGCCAGCAGGGGGGGGAACACTGAAGCTTTCTTT.

This clonotype was recorded a few times. The chain employs TRBV4-1 and TRBJ2-1, with D perhaps matching TRBD2 (5 bases). The V end lost 0 bases, the J end lost 2 bases, and 14 bases lay between the germline ends. This CDR3 contains 17 residues. In germline, CDR1 is MGHRA, CDR2 YSYEKL. This CDR3 is CASSQEHLGSPYNEQFF. Written as DNA, the CDR3 is TGCGCCAGCAGCCAAGAACACTTGGGGAGTCCCTACAATGAGCAGTTCTTC.

Comment on this clonotype: A much larger clone differs from this one at a single base, so this may be a read error. CDR3 DNA: TGCAGTGCTACAGGTCTAGCGGGAGCTATCAATGAGCAGTTCTTC. Translating gives CSATGLAGAINEQFF. This chain connects TRBV20-1 to TRBJ2-1; 10 positions agree with TRBD2. The CDR3 length is 15 residues. Germline CDR1 is DFQATT and CDR2 is SNEGSKA (reference sequence). With V trimmed by 4 bases and J by 6 bases, 9 bases remained unmatched.

Note on this clonotype: A read error may produce the germline difference seen at one junction end. The chain joins TRBV9 to TRBJ1-1, with D unclear. The CDR3 contains 14 residues. The V gene's germline CDR1 is SGDLS and CDR2 YYNGEE. The CDR3 coding sequence is TGTGCCAGCAGCCCGGGCAGAATGAAAACTGAAGCTTTCTTT. Translating it yields CASSPGRMKTEAFF.

This clonotype was counted ten times or more. The chain has TRBV6-4 and TRBJ1-1; D not resolved. V shed 8 bases and J shed 3 bases, with 13 bases lying between them. The germline V gene has CDR1 MRHNA and CDR2 SNTAGT. The CDR3 loop spans 13 amino acids. The DNA of the CDR3 is TGTGCCAGCTCCCTGGAGGTCTACACTGAAGCTTTCTTT. It translates to CASSLEVYTEAFF.

This clonotype appeared a few times. Being one base from a much bigger clone, this may be a read error. This chain uses TRBV4-2 with TRBJ2-3; D call uncertain. Germline V CDR1 and CDR2: LGHNA, YNFKEQ. The CDR3 is 12 amino acids. CDR3 DNA: TGTGCCAGCAGTGTACTCACAGATACGAAGTATTTT. It is translated as CASSVLTDTKYF.

This clonotype was seen ten or more times. The gene calls are TRBV19 and TRBJ1-1; D unclear. Trimming removed 3 bases from V and 2 bases from J, with 10 bases in between. The CDR3 consists of 14 residues. Per the germline V gene, CDR1 is LNHDA and CDR2 is SQIVND (reference sequence). CDR3 amino acids: CASSIGVGNTEAFF. CDR3 nucleotide sequence: TGTGCCAGTAGTATTGGCGTCGGTAACACTGAAGCTTTCTTT.

CDR3: CASGLSLSQGTYNEQFF. As DNA, the CDR3 is TGTGCTAGTGGTTTATCCCTGAGCCAGGGGACCTACAATGAGCAGTTCTTC. This sequence joins TRBV12-5 and TRBJ2-1; weak D call: TRBD1 (6 bases). Germline V gene data show CDR1 as LGHNT and CDR2 as FRNRAP. This CDR3 is built from 17 residues. V was shortened by 3 bases and J by 2 bases, with 17 bases between the two germline ends. Filled out from reference TRBV12-5 and TRBJ2-1, the complete variable domain reads DARVTQTPRHKVTEMGQEVTMRCQPILGHNTVFWYRQTMMQGLELLAYFRNRAPLDDSGMPKDRFSAEMPDATLATLKIQPSEPRDSAVYFCASGLSLSQGTYNEQFFGPGTRLTVL.

This sequence joins TRBV28 and TRBJ2-3; 10 nucleotides agree with TRBD1. The CDR3 is 17 amino acids. CDR1 is MDHEN and CDR2 is SYDVKM in the germline V gene. Unmatched junction bases numbered 7, after V lost 2 bases and J lost 2 bases. As DNA, the CDR3 is TGTGCCAGCAGTTTAAGTGTGGGACAGGGGCTCACAGATACGCAGTATTTT. It is translated as CASSLSVGQGLTDTQYF.

This clonotype was picked up many times. This CDR3 reads CASGGQNDQPQHF. DNA of the CDR3: TGTGCCAGCGGGGGACAGAATGATCAGCCCCAGCATTTT. V is TRBV28 and J is TRBJ1-5, with 7 bases aligning to TRBD1. The CDR3 loop spans 13 amino acids. After removal of 8 bases from V and 5 bases from J, the junction contained 6 bases not matched to a gene. The germline V gene has CDR1 MDHEN and CDR2 SYDVKM.

This clonotype was picked up many times. V gene TRBV6-6 combines with J gene TRBJ2-1; D not resolved. CDR1 and CDR2 from the germline V gene are MNHNY and SVGAGI (reference sequence). This CDR3 comprises 14 residues. V lost 0 bases to trimming and J lost 4 bases, with 7 bases between them. CDR3 DNA sequence: TGTGCCAGCAGTTACTCGGCCACGTACAATGAGCAGTTCTTC. This gives the protein CASSYSATYNEQFF.

Ten or more counts support this clonotype. CDR3 in amino acids: CASNPGQGSGIQYF. In DNA, the CDR3 is TGTGCCAGCAATCCGGGACAGGGATCAGGCATTCAGTACTTC. V gene TRBV2 combines with J gene TRBJ2-4, with 9 bases lining up with TRBD1. CDR1 SNHLY and CDR2 FYNNEI come from the germline V gene. This CDR3 has 14 residues. The V gene end was trimmed by 7 bases and the J gene end by 9 bases; junction bases not matched to a gene: 10.